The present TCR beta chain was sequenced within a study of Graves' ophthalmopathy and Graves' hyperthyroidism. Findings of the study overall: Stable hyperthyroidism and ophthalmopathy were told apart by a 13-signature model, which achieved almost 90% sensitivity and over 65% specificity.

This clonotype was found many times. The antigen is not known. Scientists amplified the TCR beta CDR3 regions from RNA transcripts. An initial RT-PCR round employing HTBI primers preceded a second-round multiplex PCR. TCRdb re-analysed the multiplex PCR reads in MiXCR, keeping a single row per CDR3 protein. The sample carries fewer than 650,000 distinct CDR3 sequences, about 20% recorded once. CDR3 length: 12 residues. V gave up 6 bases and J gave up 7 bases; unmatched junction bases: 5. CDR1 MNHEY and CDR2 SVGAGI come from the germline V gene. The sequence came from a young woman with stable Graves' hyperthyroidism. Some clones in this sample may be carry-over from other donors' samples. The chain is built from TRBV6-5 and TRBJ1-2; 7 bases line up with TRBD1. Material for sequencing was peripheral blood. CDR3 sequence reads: CASRTGDGGYTF. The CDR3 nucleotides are TGTGCCAGCAGAACAGGGGACGGTGGCTACACCTTC.